This T cell receptor beta chain was obtained from a study of cytomegalovirus exposure and HLA in healthy donors. A multiplex PCR was run with 60 Vbeta primers and 13 Jbeta primers. TCRdb's table, derived via immunoSEQ multiplex PCR, lists solely in-frame clones and lacks some. Of about 140,000 clones listed, 80% to 90% were seen once; the top ten hold roughly 5%. CDR1 and CDR2 (germline): GTSNPN, SVGIG (reference sequence). The CDR3 extends over 16 amino acids. Unmatched junction bases numbered 6, after V lost 0 bases and J lost 1 base. As to this clone: Its antigen remains unidentified.

Study conclusions and caveats: Published work reported that the classifier diagnosed cytomegalovirus status with high specificity and sensitivity.

This chain joins TRBV30 and TRBJ2-7, with 10 positions matching TRBD2. The receptor's source is a woman in her twenties or thirties in good health and CMV-seronegative. Sample: PBMCs. The CDR3 bases are TGTGCCTGGAGTGTACGGGCTAGCGGGGGATCCTACGAGCAGTACTTC. Its translation is CAWSVRASGGSYEQYF.